Sequencing of this T cell receptor (beta chain) was carried out in a study of T cell repertoires in cytomegalovirus infection. Looking at the study overall: Researchers turned to recently identified HLA-C-restricted CMV epitopes as well as well-studied HLA-B-restricted ones. The study's findings and limits: HLA-C-restricted TCR beta clonotypes specific for CMV led the ex vivo response. CMV carriers having the relevant HLA were flagged by cumulative public TCR beta family frequency.

Only one count was recorded for this clonotype. Its target is unknown. Germline values: CDR1 SEHNR, CDR2 FQNEAQ (reference sequence). CDR3 length: 15 amino acids. V dropped 1 base and J dropped 4 bases, with 13 bases sitting between them. TCRdb re-called the reads with MiXCR, one entry per CDR3 protein. In the table there are approximately 910,000 distinct CDR3 sequences, around 29% of which are singletons. The receptor was derived from a human donor in good health (CMV status not recorded). Some clones in this sample may be carry-over from other donors' samples. This material consisted of cultured CD8+ T cells from PBMCs, taken from culture after CMV antigen stimulation. This chain joins TRBV7-9 and TRBJ1-1, with a tentative D call TRBD1 (6 bases). CDR3 nucleotides: TGTGCCAGCAGCTTAGTATACAGGGACGGCACTGAAGCTTTCTTT. Translating gives CASSLVYRDGTEAFF.